Below are 28 T cell receptor beta chains sequenced from a single sample in a study of early T cells in non-severe SARS-CoV-2 infection. TCRdb called the 5' RACE reads again in MiXCR, with one record for every CDR3 protein. In the table there are fewer than 85,000 distinct CDR3 sequences, around an eighth of which are singletons. The sample comprised whole blood. The receptors shown here come from an adult who was a healthcare worker with PCR-confirmed SARS-CoV-2 infection or an uninfected control (not recorded which).

This clonotype has a count of ten or more. The chain uses TRBV24-1 and TRBJ2-3; D not resolved. The germline CDR1 and CDR2 sequences are KGHDR and SFDVKD. The V and J ends lost 4 bases and 12 bases respectively, with 19 bases between them. The CDR3 extends over 14 amino acids. The CDR3 DNA follows: TGTGCCACCAGTGACCCTTTGACACCACGCATCCAGTATTTT. Its translation is CATSDPLTPRIQYF.

This clonotype was seen ten or more times. This chain connects TRBV29-1 to TRBJ2-7, with D perhaps matching TRBD1 (6 bases). The germline V and J ends were trimmed by 7 bases and 7 bases, with 14 bases remaining between them. CDR1 and CDR2 (germline): SQVTM, ANQGSEA. The CDR3 loop spans 11 amino acids. DNA of the CDR3: TGCAGCGGCTACTCAGGGGAGGAGCAGTACTTC. This sequence encodes CSGYSGEEQYF.

This rearrangement joins TRBV9 to TRBJ2-1; D is uncertain. Per the germline V gene, CDR1 is SGDLS and CDR2 is YYNGEE. With 0 bases removed from V and 0 bases from J, the gap between germline ends came to 10 bases. This CDR3 is 16 amino acids long. Here the CDR3 reads CASSVAISSSYNEQFF. Here the CDR3 DNA reads TGTGCCAGCAGCGTAGCGATTTCGAGCTCCTACAATGAGCAGTTCTTC.

This clonotype occurred many times. The chain joins TRBV20-1 to TRBJ2-2, with D possibly TRBD2 on 5 matching bases. V dropped 6 bases and J dropped 5 bases, with 16 bases sitting between them. The CDR3 extends over 14 amino acids. Germline V gives CDR1 DFQATT, CDR2 SNEGSKA (reference sequence). CDR3 sequence reads: CSAEYRPGTGELFF. The CDR3 nucleotides read TGCAGTGCCGAATATAGACCGGGAACCGGGGAGCTGTTTTTT.

This clonotype was seen many times. The V call is TRBV3-1, the J call TRBJ2-1; 15 positions agree with TRBD2. Germline lookup yields CDR1 LGHDT and CDR2 YNNKEL (reference sequence). V gave up 0 bases and J gave up 10 bases; unmatched junction bases: 16. The CDR3 is made up of 20 amino acids. The CDR3 sequence is CASSQERTSGRATPLGEQFF. CDR3 sequence (DNA): TGTGCCAGCAGCCAAGAAAGGACTAGCGGGAGGGCCACGCCATTAGGGGAGCAGTTCTTC.

The table lists this clonotype with many counts. J is TRBJ2-1 and V is TRBV19; 11 nucleotides align to TRBD2. The ends lost 5 bases at V and 1 base at J; junction bases unmatched: 4. Germline assignment: CDR1 LNHDA and CDR2 SQIVND (reference sequence). CDR3 size: 16 residues. The DNA of the CDR3 is TGTGCCAGTAGTTCCCTAGCGGGAGGTTCCTACAATGAGCAGTTCTTC. Its translation: CASSSLAGGSYNEQFF. Filled out from reference TRBV19 and TRBJ2-1, the complete variable domain reads DGGITQSPKYLFRKEGQNVTLSCEQNLNHDAMYWYRQDPGQGLRLIYYSQIVNDFQKGDIAEGYSVSREKKESFPLTVTSAQKNPTAFYLCASSSLAGGSYNEQFFGPGTRLTVL.

This clonotype was recorded many times. V is TRBV20-1 and J is TRBJ2-7, with 9 nucleotides matching TRBD1. The germline gives CDR1 DFQATT, CDR2 SNEGSKA (reference sequence). This CDR3 is 14 amino acids long. The J segment lost 6 bases and the V segment lost 6 bases, leaving 12 bases of the junction unmatched. The CDR3 sequence: CSARTGGARSEQYF. DNA of the CDR3: TGCAGTGCCAGAACAGGGGGCGCGAGGAGCGAGCAGTACTTC.

CDR3 DNA: TGTGCCAGCAGCTCAGGGCCTGAAGCTTTCTTT. Its translation is CASSSGPEAFF. V is TRBV12-3 or TRBV12-4 and J is TRBJ1-1, with D possibly matching TRBD1 (5 bases). This CDR3 has 11 amino acids. V was trimmed by 6 bases and J by 6 bases, leaving 8 bases between them.

This clonotype is classed as medium-sized. The J gene is TRBJ2-4, the V gene TRBV7-8; TRBD1 aligns across 8 bases. Trimming took 2 bases from V and 1 from J; bases not matched to a gene: 7. Germline assignment: CDR1 SGHVS and CDR2 FQNEAQ. CDR3 size: 17 residues. The CDR3 here is CASSLRTGQDAKNIQYF. CDR3 coding DNA: TGTGCCAGCAGCTTACGGACAGGGCAAGACGCCAAAAACATTCAGTACTTC.

This clonotype was seen repeatedly, ten times or more. The chain recombines TRBV7-9 with TRBJ2-1; TRBD1 agrees at 10 bases. Unmatched junction bases numbered 11, after V lost 5 bases and J lost 7 bases. CDR1 is SEHNR and CDR2 is FQNEAQ in the germline V gene (reference sequence). The CDR3 extends over 16 amino acids. Here the CDR3 DNA reads TGTGCCAGCAGCCCAGGCTGGACAGGGGGGTGGAATGAGCAGTTCTTC. Its translation is CASSPGWTGGWNEQFF.

In the case of this clonotype: A much larger clone lies a single base off, so this may be a read error. The gene calls are TRBV2 and TRBJ2-1; D might be TRBD1 or TRBD2, each matching 5 bases. CDR3 length: 14 amino acids. Germline-derived CDR1 and CDR2 are SNHLY and FYNNEI. V gave up 6 bases and J gave up 6 bases, with 15 bases separating them. The CDR3 coding sequence is TGTGCCAGCAGATTTGGGGACCATTGCAATGAGCAGTTCTTC. Protein sequence: CASRFGDHCNEQFF.

There are many counts of this clonotype. This rearrangement joins TRBV6-5 to TRBJ2-7; D ambiguous. Germline values: CDR1 MNHEY, CDR2 SVGAGI. The CDR3 contains 15 residues. V shed 0 bases and J shed 2 bases, with 11 bases lying between them. This chain's CDR3 is CASSYSYSQTYEQYF. The CDR3 DNA follows: TGTGCCAGCAGTTACTCGTATAGCCAAACCTACGAGCAGTACTTC.

This clonotype was observed many times. The chain couples TRBV7-8 to TRBJ2-3; possibly TRBD1 for D (6 bases). The V gene lost 5 bases and the J gene lost 8 bases, with 26 bases spanning the gap. CDR1 is SGHVS, CDR2 FQNEAQ, per germline. The CDR3 is made up of 17 amino acids. The CDR3, as DNA: TGTGCCAGCAGCCCGCGAACAACCAACAGGGCGCTAGGTACGCAGTATTTT. Translating it yields CASSPRTTNRALGTQYF.

This clonotype was seen more than once but under ten times. The V gene is TRBV4-2, the J gene TRBJ2-7; 11 bases line up with TRBD2. This CDR3 is built from 17 residues. V dropped 0 bases and J dropped 3; count of bases not matched to a gene: 7. CDR1 and CDR2 (germline): LGHNA, YNFKEQ. CDR3 loop: CASSQDAELAGDYEQYF. The CDR3 bases are TGTGCCAGCAGCCAAGATGCCGAACTAGCGGGGGACTACGAGCAGTACTTC.

The chain recombines TRBV9 with TRBJ2-1; TRBD2 is a possible D gene (5 bases). The V and J ends lost 4 bases and 4 bases respectively, with 15 bases between them. From germline, CDR1 is SGDLS and CDR2 YYNGEE. The CDR3 is 15 residues long. The DNA of the CDR3 is TGTGCCAGCAGCCGGGGATCGCGTACTTACAATGAGCAGTTCTTC. It codes for CASSRGSRTYNEQFF. The full variable domain, completed using reference TRBV9 and TRBJ2-1, is DSGVTQTPKHLITATGQRVTLRCSPRSGDLSVYWYQQSLDQGLQFLIQYYNGEERAKGNILERFSAQQFPDLHSELNLSSLELGDSALYFCASSRGSRTYNEQFFGPGTRLTVL.

V and J are TRBV29-1 and TRBJ1-1, with D unresolved. This CDR3 has 11 amino acids. CDR1 and CDR2 from the germline V gene are SQVTM and ANQGSEA. V lost 1 base to trimming and J lost 11 bases, with 11 bases between them. The CDR3 DNA is TGCAGCGTTGAAGGGAAAAACTCGGCTTTCTTT. The encoded protein is CSVEGKNSAFF.

V gene TRBV9 combines with J gene TRBJ2-2; a weak D match, TRBD2 (6 bases). This CDR3 is built from 17 residues. Germline CDR1 is SGDLS and CDR2 is YYNGEE. The ends were cut back, 6 bases at V and 0 bases at J, with 18 bases in the middle. The CDR3 region has the DNA TGTGCCAGCACCCGTTTTGCGGGGCCCTCGAACACCGGGGAGCTGTTTTTT. Its translation: CASTRFAGPSNTGELFF.

This clonotype was detected many times. The chain uses TRBV18 and TRBJ2-7, with a tentative D call TRBD1 (5 bases). V lost 4 bases and J 2 bases, leaving 9 bases between the germline ends. The germline CDR1 and CDR2 sequences are KGHSH and LQKENI. The CDR3 length is 13 residues. For the CDR3, the DNA is TGTGCCAGCTCACTACAGGCAGCCTACGAGCAGTACTTC. Amino acids: CASSLQAAYEQYF.

This clonotype was seen ten or more times. The rearrangement joins TRBV30 to TRBJ2-2, with 11 bases that match TRBD2. The CDR3 is 16 residues long. The germline V gene encodes CDR1 GTSNPN and CDR2 SVGIG (reference sequence). Trimming cost V 1 base and J 7 bases; bases outside gene matches: 8. This CDR3 is CAWSALLAGANGELFF. DNA of the CDR3: TGTGCCTGGAGTGCATTACTAGCGGGGGCTAACGGGGAGCTGTTTTTT.

V gene TRBV7-9 combines with J gene TRBJ2-2, with D perhaps matching TRBD1 or TRBD2 (5 bases each). CDR1 SEHNR and CDR2 FQNEAQ come from the germline V gene (reference sequence). Between the trimmed V and J ends, which lost 4 bases and 5 bases, there was a span of 26 bases. The CDR3 extends over 19 amino acids. In DNA form, the CDR3 reads TGTGCCAGCAGCTCTCACCTCTCGAGGGGCGGAGGTGGAACCGGGGAGCTGTTTTTT. It yields the protein CASSSHLSRGGGGTGELFF.

This clonotype was seen ten or more times. The chain uses TRBV4-3 and TRBJ1-2, with a tentative D call TRBD1 (6 bases). The CDR3 runs 14 residues. V lost 4 bases and J 5 bases, leaving 14 bases between the germline ends. Per germline, CDR1 LGHNA and CDR2 YSLEER. The DNA for the CDR3 is TGCGCCAGCAGCCTCTCGACAGGCCGATATGGCTACACCTTC. It yields the protein CASSLSTGRYGYTF.

The rearrangement uses TRBV12-3 or TRBV12-4 and TRBJ2-1, with 10 positions matching TRBD1. This CDR3 contains 15 residues. After removal of 6 bases from V and 4 bases from J, the junction contained 6 bases not matched to a gene. The CDR3 protein is CASSPTGGLYNEQFF. The DNA of the CDR3 is TGTGCCAGCAGCCCGACAGGGGGCCTATACAATGAGCAGTTCTTC.

This clonotype was counted many times. The genes are TRBV9 and TRBJ2-7; 7 bases are shared with TRBD2. After removal of 4 bases from V and 5 bases from J, the junction contained 18 bases not matched to a gene. The CDR3 sequence is 17 residues long. The germline gives CDR1 SGDLS, CDR2 YYNGEE. The CDR3: CASSPSGAGRATHEQYF. CDR3 in DNA: TGTGCCAGCAGCCCCTCCGGGGCTGGGAGGGCCACCCACGAGCAGTACTTC.

This sequence joins TRBV2 and TRBJ1-1; no reliable D call. This CDR3 is built from 14 residues. With 5 bases removed from V and 0 bases from J, the gap between germline ends came to 10 bases. Germline V lookup: CDR1 SNHLY, CDR2 FYNNEI. The CDR3 sequence: CASSRLALNTEAFF. The CDR3 DNA is TGTGCCAGCAGTCGCTTAGCTCTGAACACTGAAGCTTTCTTT.

This clonotype was seen at least ten times. This rearrangement joins TRBV30 to TRBJ1-5, with D hard to call. The germline gives CDR1 GTSNPN, CDR2 SVGIG (reference sequence). V shed 2 bases and J shed 7 bases, with 9 bases lying between them. The CDR3 consists of 12 residues. The CDR3 DNA reads as TGTGCCTGGAGTACGGGGAAACAGCCCCAGCATTTT. Its translation: CAWSTGKQPQHF.

CDR3 region: CSVDTLNTGELFF. DNA for the CDR3: TGCAGCGTTGACACCTTGAACACCGGGGAGCTGTTTTTT. The rearrangement uses TRBV29-1 and TRBJ2-2; D call uncertain. The CDR3 extends over 13 amino acids. Per germline, CDR1 SQVTM and CDR2 ANQGSEA. Trimming pared 3 bases from V and 1 base from J, leaving 6 bases between.

There are many counts of this clonotype. This chain uses TRBV6-5 with TRBJ2-5; D is unresolved. This CDR3 has 13 amino acids. With 8 bases removed from V and 1 base from J, the gap between germline ends came to 11 bases. Germline assignment: CDR1 MNHEY and CDR2 SVGAGI. The CDR3 coding sequence is TGTGCCAGCGGCGGAGCTCCCCAAGAGACCCAGTACTTC. Amino acids: CASGGAPQETQYF.

In this sample, this clonotype turned up many times. The chain carries TRBV2 and TRBJ2-2; 8 bases are a match to TRBD2. V lost 5 bases, J lost 5 bases, and 7 bases stayed unmatched. Per the germline V gene, CDR1 is SNHLY and CDR2 is FYNNEI. This CDR3 comprises 15 residues. Written as DNA, the CDR3 is TGTGCCAGCAGTCGGACTAGCATCGGAACCGGGGAGCTGTTTTTT. Its translation is CASSRTSIGTGELFF.